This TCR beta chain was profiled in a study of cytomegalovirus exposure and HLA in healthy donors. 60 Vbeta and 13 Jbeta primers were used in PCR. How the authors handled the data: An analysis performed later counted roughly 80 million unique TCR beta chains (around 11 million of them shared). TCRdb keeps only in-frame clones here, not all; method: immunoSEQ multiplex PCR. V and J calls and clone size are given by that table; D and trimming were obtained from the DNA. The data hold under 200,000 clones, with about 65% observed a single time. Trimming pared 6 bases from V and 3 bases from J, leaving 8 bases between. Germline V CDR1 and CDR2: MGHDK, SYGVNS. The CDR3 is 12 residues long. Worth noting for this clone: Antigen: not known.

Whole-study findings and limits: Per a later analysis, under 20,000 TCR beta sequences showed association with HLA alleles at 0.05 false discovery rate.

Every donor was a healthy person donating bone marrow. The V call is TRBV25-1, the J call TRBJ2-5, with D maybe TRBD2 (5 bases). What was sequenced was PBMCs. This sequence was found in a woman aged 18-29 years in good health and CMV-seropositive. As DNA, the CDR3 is TGTGCCAGCAGGGAGGCCGAAGAGACCCAGTACTTC. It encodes CASREAEETQYF.